This T cell receptor (beta chain) was identified in a study of blood T cell repertoires in COVID-19. V was cut by 2 bases and J by 1 base, with 11 bases left in between. Germline V gives CDR1 SGHAT, CDR2 FQDESV (reference sequence). The CDR3 is 15 amino acids. This study enrolled people aged roughly 18 to 89 from around 26 US geographic areas. Cohorts were assigned according to the clinical history that participants reported. Clones were read by immunoSEQ multiplex PCR, and TCRdb kept only the in-frame ones, dropping some. Of 320,000 or so clones listed, less than 85% are singletons. The sequence was collected from a woman aged 25-40 years who had been exposed to COVID-19. This chain uses TRBV11-1 with TRBJ1-1; tentatively, D is TRBD1 (5 bases). The sample taken for sequencing was PBMCs or T cells enriched from blood (not recorded which). The CDR3 coding sequence is TGTGCCAGCAGCTTACCGGGGGAGAAGAACACTGAAGCTTTCTTT. Amino acids: CASSLPGEKNTEAFF.